This TCR beta chain was identified in a study of identical twins. The CDR3 is 15 residues long. Germline values: CDR1 SQVTM, CDR2 ANQGSEA. The trim removed 4 bases at V and 4 bases at J, leaving 9 bases unmatched. Each CDR3 protein is one row after TCRdb ran MiXCR on the 5' RACE reads. The sample gives 450,000 to 650,000 distinct CDR3 sequences, around 15% of which show up once; roughly 0.44% is in the top ten. This clonotype was seen a handful of times. These same records also appear under a second study, on yellow fever vaccine responses in identical twins.

What was sequenced was CD4+ T cells sorted from blood. The V call is TRBV29-1, the J call TRBJ2-5, with 10 bases identical to TRBD2. The receptor's source is a woman under 30 in good health. The CDR3 sequence is CSVVASGRYGETQYF. The CDR3 coding sequence is TGCAGCGTTGTCGCTAGCGGGAGATATGGAGAGACCCAGTACTTC.